This paragraph reports one T cell receptor (beta chain). What it binds is unknown. One end of the junction is discordant with germline, which a read error may explain. General study findings and limits: The TCR gene usage of tumor memory CD4+ T cells clustered together with blood and lymph node memory CD4+ cells and with lymph node naive CD4+ cells.

TCRdb re-called the 5' RACE reads with MiXCR, one entry per CDR3 protein. The table records roughly 56,000 distinct CDR3 sequences, around 30% of them present only once. This CDR3 has 15 amino acids. Germline V gene data show CDR1 as LGHDT and CDR2 as YNNKEL (reference sequence). This TCR came from a female donor with breast cancer. Specimen: tumor-infiltrating naive CD4+ T cells sorted from the breast tumor. Subset in this sample: naive CD4+ T cells, CD4+CD45RA+CD25-. The V and J genes are TRBV3-1 and TRBJ2-2; D might be TRBD1 or TRBD2, each matching 5 bases. The CDR3 bases are TGTGCCAGTAGCCCCCGAGGGGCGAATACCGGGGAGCTGTTTTTT. It specifies CASSPRGANTGELFF.